The 25 T cell receptor beta chains below come from one sample, sequenced in a study of CD8 T cells in Susac syndrome. With random hexamers, about 0.45 to 1 ug RNA was reverse transcribed. TCRdb redid the calling of the immunoSEQ multiplex PCR reads with MiXCR, one entry per CDR3 protein. The sample lists some 260,000 distinct CDR3 sequences; approximately 84% were seen once. Sequencing input: CD8+ T cells from PBMCs. The source of these receptors is a human donor with multiple sclerosis.

This rearrangement joins TRBV7-9 to TRBJ2-7; the D gene is possibly TRBD1 (6 bases). The CDR3 has 13 residues. Germline V gene data show CDR1 as SEHNR and CDR2 as FQNEAQ (reference sequence). The ends were cut back, 4 bases at V and 2 bases at J, with 9 bases in the middle. CDR3 sequence (DNA): TGTGCCAGCAGCTCGGGACACGCCTACGAGCAGTACTTC. It encodes CASSSGHAYEQYF.

The chain couples TRBV9 to TRBJ2-1; 9 bases match TRBD2. Germline V gene lookup returns CDR1 SGDLS and CDR2 YYNGEE. The CDR3 covers 16 residues. J lost 1 base, V lost 1 base, and 3 bases had no gene match. DNA of the CDR3: TGTGCCAGCAGCGTACGAGCGGGGGGTTCCTACAATGAGCAGTTCTTC. Amino acid sequence: CASSVRAGGSYNEQFF.

This clonotype was observed a few times. The gene calls are TRBV6-5 and TRBJ2-7, with 11 bases matching TRBD2. The germline CDR1 and CDR2 sequences are MNHEY and SVGAGI. The CDR3 covers 15 residues. V lost 5 bases, J lost 5 bases, and 8 bases stayed unmatched. CDR3 bases: TGTGCCAGCAGTCCTACTAGCGGGAGCCTCCACGAGCAGTACTTC. This gives the protein CASSPTSGSLHEQYF.

The CDR3 sequence is CSASSGRRYGYTF. In nucleotides, the CDR3 is TGCAGTGCTAGCTCTGGACGGCGTTATGGCTACACCTTC. The chain joins TRBV20-1 to TRBJ1-2; no clear D gene. The V gene lost 3 bases and the J gene lost 5 bases, with 13 bases spanning the gap. The CDR3 runs to 13 residues. In germline, CDR1 is DFQATT, CDR2 SNEGSKA (reference sequence).

The chain joins TRBV3-1 to TRBJ1-4, with D maybe TRBD1 (5 bases). There are 14 residues in the CDR3. CDR1 and CDR2 (germline): LGHDT, YNNKEL (reference sequence). V lost 5 bases and J lost 6, with 13 bases in between. The CDR3 sequence: CASSSTAGDEKLFF. DNA of the CDR3: TGTGCCAGCAGCTCGACCGCGGGGGATGAAAAACTGTTTTTT.

This clonotype was counted a few times. The chain has TRBV29-1 and TRBJ1-2; D not certain. The CDR3 has 15 residues. Trimming shortened V by 7 bases and J by 4 bases, and 22 bases separated the two germline ends. CDR1 and CDR2 (germline): SQVTM, ANQGSEA. The CDR3 spells CSADLRTGYGYGYTF. CDR3 DNA sequence: TGCAGCGCAGATTTACGGACCGGTTATGGCTATGGCTACACCTTC.

The rearrangement links TRBV18 to TRBJ2-7; D gene unclear. The CDR3 is 14 amino acids. Germline assignment: CDR1 KGHSH and CDR2 LQKENI. Trimming cost V 0 bases and J 3 bases, with 9 bases left between them. The CDR3 DNA reads as TGTGCCAGCTCACCACCGGGTTCGGGCTACGAGCAGTACTTC. Translation gives CASSPPGSGYEQYF.

The V and J genes are TRBV10-3 and TRBJ2-6; 7 bases align to TRBD1. From germline, CDR1 is ENHRY and CDR2 SYGVKD. The CDR3 runs to 19 residues. V shed 6 bases, J shed 0 bases, and the junction held 14 bases outside the gene matches. DNA of the CDR3: TGTGCCATCAGGGGGATCGGGACAGCCTCTTTCTCTGGGGCCAACGTCCTGACTTTC. Its protein is CAIRGIGTASFSGANVLTF.

The count of this clonotype is one. The V and J genes are TRBV5-1 and TRBJ2-2, with D possibly matching TRBD2 (5 bases). The germline V gene has CDR1 SGHRS and CDR2 YFSETQ. The CDR3 runs 16 residues. The ends were cut back, 0 bases at V and 7 bases at J, with 16 bases in the middle. The CDR3 DNA reads TGCGCCAGCAGCTTGGAACGTGGGAGTAATAACGGGGAGCTGTTTTTT. The encoded protein is CASSLERGSNNGELFF.

This sequence joins TRBV6-1 and TRBJ2-1; 14 bases align to TRBD2. Germline trimming cut 6 bases from V and 0 bases from J; bases unmatched to any gene: 7. Germline lookup yields CDR1 MNHNS and CDR2 SASEGT. CDR3 length: 18 residues. The CDR3 region has the DNA TGTGCCAGCAGACCCGGGACTAGCGGGGGAAGCTCCTACAATGAGCAGTTCTTC. This encodes CASRPGTSGGSSYNEQFF.

The CDR3: CASSSGDPYEQYF. Here the CDR3 DNA reads TGTGCCAGCAGCTCCGGGGATCCCTACGAGCAGTACTTC. The J gene is TRBJ2-7, the V gene TRBV7-9; D perhaps matches TRBD2 (5 bases). Germline CDR1 is SEHNR and CDR2 is FQNEAQ (reference sequence). V was cut by 4 bases and J by 2 bases, with 9 bases left in between. This CDR3 is 13 amino acids long.

This clonotype was recorded a few times. The junction departs from the called germline gene at one end, perhaps through a read error. The J gene is TRBJ1-1, the V gene TRBV27, with TRBD1 as a possible D gene (5 bases). The germline CDR1 and CDR2 sequences are MNHEY and SMNVEV (reference sequence). This CDR3 is built from 13 residues. In nucleotides, the CDR3 is TGCGCCAGCAGCTTGTCGAGGGGAACTGAAGCTTTCTTT. Translated, it gives CASSLSRGTEAFF.

This clonotype has just one count. The V and J genes are TRBV2 and TRBJ2-1, with unresolved D. The V gene's germline CDR1 is SNHLY and CDR2 FYNNEI. V was clipped by 8 bases and J by 7 bases, with 9 bases between them. This CDR3 spans 11 amino acids. Written as DNA, the CDR3 is TGTGCCAGCGGGTACGGGAATGAGCAGTTCTTC. Residues: CASGYGNEQFF.

The chain links TRBV27 to TRBJ2-1, with TRBD2 as a possible D gene (5 bases). The ends were cut back, 7 bases at V and 3 bases at J, with 16 bases in the middle. The CDR3 has 15 amino acids. From germline, CDR1 is MNHEY and CDR2 SMNVEV (reference sequence). Here the CDR3 DNA reads TGTGCCAGCACCATCTCCTCAGAGGGCTACAATGAGCAGTTCTTC. Translating it yields CASTISSEGYNEQFF.

For the CDR3, the DNA is TGTGCCAGCAGCGTAGGGGGTAGGCAGTACAATGAGCAGTTCTTC. It translates to CASSVGGRQYNEQFF. This sequence joins TRBV9 and TRBJ2-1; D is undetermined. The V and J ends lost 0 bases and 4 bases respectively, with 11 bases between them. The CDR3 spans 15 residues. Germline V gene data show CDR1 as SGDLS and CDR2 as YYNGEE.

V is TRBV5-4 and J is TRBJ1-5, with 9 bases fitting TRBD1. Germline V gene sequence: CDR1 SGHNT, CDR2 YYREEE (reference sequence). V was pared by 4 bases and J by 5 bases, with 7 bases of the junction left unmatched. The CDR3 is 15 amino acids. CDR3 DNA: TGTGCCAGCAGCCCGGACAGGGGTGAGGATCAGCCCCAGCATTTT. Protein: CASSPDRGEDQPQHF. Complete variable domain (other parts from reference TRBV5-4 and TRBJ1-5): ETGVTQSPTHLIKTRGQQVTLRCSSQSGHNTVSWYQQALGQGPQFIFQYYREEENGRGNFPPRFSGLQFPNYSSELNVNALELDDSALYLCASSPDRGEDQPQHFGDGTRLSIL.

V and J are TRBV27 and TRBJ1-1; a possible D gene is TRBD1 (6 bases). With 5 bases removed from V and 1 base from J, the gap between germline ends came to 14 bases. The CDR3 contains 15 residues. Per germline, CDR1 MNHEY and CDR2 SMNVEV (reference sequence). The CDR3, as DNA: TGTGCCAGCAGTAGCAACAGGGCCGGGAACACTGAAGCTTTCTTT. This translates into CASSSNRAGNTEAFF.

The chain joins TRBV19 to TRBJ2-1; D unresolved. The ends were cut back, 7 bases at V and 2 bases at J, with 9 bases in the middle. CDR1 is LNHDA, CDR2 SQIVND, per germline (reference sequence). The CDR3 contains 13 residues. The CDR3 loop is CASISTTYNEQFF. In DNA form, the CDR3 reads TGTGCCAGTATCAGCACTACCTACAATGAGCAGTTCTTC.

This clonotype was recorded once. This rearrangement joins TRBV29-1 to TRBJ2-1; no definite D call. The germline V gene encodes CDR1 SQVTM and CDR2 ANQGSEA. This CDR3 region has 10 residues. V lost 6 bases and J lost 6, with 6 bases in between. The CDR3, as DNA: TGCAGCGTAATGAGCAATGAGCAGTTCTTC. The encoded protein is CSVMSNEQFF.

The CDR3 protein is CASSQVGDGEKLFF. The CDR3 nucleotides read TGTGCCAGCAGCCAAGTAGGGGATGGGGAAAAACTGTTTTTT. The chain couples TRBV4-2 to TRBJ1-4; the D gene is possibly TRBD1 (5 bases). V dropped 1 base and J dropped 8 bases, with 11 bases sitting between them. This CDR3 is built from 14 residues. In germline, CDR1 is LGHNA, CDR2 YNFKEQ.

This chain connects TRBV5-6 to TRBJ2-7; no clear D gene. Looked up from germline, CDR1 is SGHDT and CDR2 is YYEEEE. The CDR3 is made up of 16 amino acids. Trimming took 0 bases from V and 1 from J, leaving 14 bases between them. In DNA form, the CDR3 reads TGTGCCAGCAGCTTGGCTTGGGGATTACGTTCCTACGAGCAGTACTTC. Amino acid sequence: CASSLAWGLRSYEQYF.

The chain recombines TRBV23-1 with TRBJ2-3; 9 nucleotides align to TRBD2. TRBV23-1 counts as an open reading frame of uncertain function. V trimming: 4 bases; J trimming: 4 bases; junction bases outside the gene matches: 12. The CDR3 is 17 residues long. The CDR3 DNA sequence: TGCGCCAGCAGTCGCCCCATACAGCGGGAGGAATCAGATACGCAGTATTTT. Translation gives CASSRPIQREESDTQYF.

This chain uses TRBV27 with TRBJ2-2; D might be TRBD1 (5 bases). The CDR3 is 14 amino acids. The germline V gene encodes CDR1 MNHEY and CDR2 SMNVEV (reference sequence). V was shortened by 3 bases and J by 7 bases, with 12 bases between the two germline ends. In DNA form, the CDR3 reads TGTGCCAGCAGTTTCAACAGGCTTAACGGGGAGCTGTTTTTT. Its protein is CASSFNRLNGELFF.

Here the CDR3 DNA reads TGTGCCAGCAGCCATAAGCGGGAGGGCCGAATGGGAACCGGGGAGCTGTTTTTT. As protein: CASSHKREGRMGTGELFF. The V and J genes are TRBV21-1 and TRBJ2-2; TRBD2 was called by the table and not checked on the DNA. TRBV21-1 is labeled a pseudogene. The CDR3 extends over 18 amino acids.

The chain recombines TRBV27 with TRBJ2-7, with 8 bases aligning to TRBD2. The CDR3 runs 13 residues. Germline values: CDR1 MNHEY, CDR2 SMNVEV (reference sequence). The junction had 7 bases not matched to a gene; V was cut back by 6 bases and J by 6 bases. The CDR3 sequence is CASRGTRRSEQYF. CDR3 nucleotides: TGTGCCAGCAGGGGGACTAGACGGAGCGAGCAGTACTTC.